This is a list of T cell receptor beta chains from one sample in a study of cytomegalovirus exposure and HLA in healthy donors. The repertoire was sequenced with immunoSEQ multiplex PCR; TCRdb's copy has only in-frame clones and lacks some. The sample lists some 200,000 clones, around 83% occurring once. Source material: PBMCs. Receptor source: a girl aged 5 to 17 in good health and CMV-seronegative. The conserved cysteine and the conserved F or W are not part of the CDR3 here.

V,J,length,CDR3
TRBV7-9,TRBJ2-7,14,ASSLVAVGPIYEQY
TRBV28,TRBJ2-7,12,ASAKTGTGREQY
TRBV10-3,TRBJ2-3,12,AIRSGTGTDTQY
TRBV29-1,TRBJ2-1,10,SVEAKLNEQF
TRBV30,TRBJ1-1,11,AWSRTGGPEAF
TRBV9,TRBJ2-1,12,ASRGTSGKDEQF
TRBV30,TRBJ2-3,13,AWSVGLAGIDTQY
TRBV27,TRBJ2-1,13,ASSFGLGTNNEQF
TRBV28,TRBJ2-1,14,ASSFFSSGMYNEQF
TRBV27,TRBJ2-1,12,ASSPSGRLGEQF
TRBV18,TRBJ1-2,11,ASSPSDTRGYT
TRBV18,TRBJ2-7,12,ASSGLGGSNEQY
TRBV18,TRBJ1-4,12,ASSPGTGDEKLF
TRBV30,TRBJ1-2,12,AWRGGVSAGGYT
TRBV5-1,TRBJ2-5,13,ASSTGQGKQETQY
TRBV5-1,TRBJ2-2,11,ASGRGEHGELF
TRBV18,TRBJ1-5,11,ASSPDRGRVQH
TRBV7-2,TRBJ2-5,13,ASSRGGRGSETQY
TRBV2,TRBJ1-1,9,ASSPGLQAF
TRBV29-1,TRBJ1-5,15,SVVVGQGFGSNQPQH
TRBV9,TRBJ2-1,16,ASSVEKGAGEWGNEQF
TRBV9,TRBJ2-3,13,ASSVAGGAADTQY
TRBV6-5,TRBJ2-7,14,ASSSRVAGVRDEQY
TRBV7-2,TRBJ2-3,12,ASSPRISTDTQY
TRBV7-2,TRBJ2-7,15,ASSLLLIRDRGSEQY
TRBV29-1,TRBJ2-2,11,SVVRGDTGELF
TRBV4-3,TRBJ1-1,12,ASSPGQGVTEAF
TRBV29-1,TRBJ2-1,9,SVPQVRGQF
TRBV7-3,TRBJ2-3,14,ASSLQTSGSLDTQY
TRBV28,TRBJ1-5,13,ASRPGQVNNQPQH
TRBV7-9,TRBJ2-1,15,ASSSPTGRGSGNEQF
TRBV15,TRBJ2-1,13,ATSRAMSSYNEQF
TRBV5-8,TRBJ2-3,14,ASPSGLRVGTDTQY
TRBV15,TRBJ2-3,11,ATSSSGGDTQY
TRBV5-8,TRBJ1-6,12,ASYRDRVASPLH